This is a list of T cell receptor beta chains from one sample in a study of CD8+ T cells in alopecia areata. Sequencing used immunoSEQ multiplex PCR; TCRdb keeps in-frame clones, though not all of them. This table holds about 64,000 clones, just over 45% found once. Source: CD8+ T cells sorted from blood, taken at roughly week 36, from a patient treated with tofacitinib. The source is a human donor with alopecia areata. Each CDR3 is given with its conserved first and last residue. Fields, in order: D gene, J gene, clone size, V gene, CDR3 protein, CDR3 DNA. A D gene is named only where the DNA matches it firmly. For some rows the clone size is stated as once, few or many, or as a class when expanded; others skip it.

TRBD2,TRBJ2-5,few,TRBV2,CASSNLAGRQETQYF,TGTGCCAGCAGTAACCTAGCGGGGAGACAAGAGACCCAGTACTTC
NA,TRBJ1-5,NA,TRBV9,CASSRYPPTVNSNQPQHF,TGTGCCAGCAGCAGGTACCCCCCGACTGTCAATAGCAATCAGCCCCAGCATTTT
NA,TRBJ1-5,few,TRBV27,CASSLGMGNQPQHF,TGTGCCAGCAGTCTTGGAATGGGCAATCAGCCCCAGCATTTT
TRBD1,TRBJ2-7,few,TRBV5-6,CASSLVYDRDSYEQYF,TGTGCCAGCAGCTTGGTGTACGACAGGGACTCCTACGAGCAGTACTTC
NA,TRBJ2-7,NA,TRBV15,CATSHQENRANRPQVEQYF,TGTGCCACCAGCCATCAGGAGAACAGGGCGAATCGACCACAGGTCGAGCAGTACTTC
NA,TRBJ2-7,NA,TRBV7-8,CASSLRQENPYEQYF,TGTGCCAGCAGCTTACGACAGGAGAATCCCTACGAGCAGTACTTC
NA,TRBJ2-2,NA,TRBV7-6,CASSWGTGELFF,TGTGCCAGCAGCTGGGGCACCGGGGAGCTGTTTTTT
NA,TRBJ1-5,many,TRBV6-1,CASRGGNQPQHF,TGTGCCAGCAGGGGAGGAAATCAGCCCCAGCATTTT
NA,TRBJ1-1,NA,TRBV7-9,CASSDSEYTEAFF,TGTGCCAGCAGTGACTCGGAGTACACTGAAGCTTTCTTT
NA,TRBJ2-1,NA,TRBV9,CASSVDGMSYNEQFF,TGTGCCAGCAGCGTGGACGGCATGTCCTACAATGAGCAGTTCTTC
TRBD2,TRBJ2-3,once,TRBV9,CASSTSGTRTADTQYF,TGTGCCAGCAGCACTTCCGGGACTAGGACGGCAGATACGCAGTATTTT
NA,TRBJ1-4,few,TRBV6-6,CASSYSWSNEKLFF,TGTGCCAGCAGTTACTCATGGAGTAATGAAAAACTGTTTTTT
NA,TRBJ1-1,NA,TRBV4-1,CASSQRGGFTEAFF,TGCGCCAGCAGCCAGCGAGGGGGTTTCACTGAAGCTTTCTTT
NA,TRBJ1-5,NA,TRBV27,CASSPEGHRQPQHF,TGTGCCAGCAGTCCAGAAGGACACAGACAGCCCCAGCATTTT
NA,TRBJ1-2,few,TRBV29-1,CSVEGGTEPYGYTF,TGCAGCGTTGAAGGGGGGACGGAACCCTATGGCTACACCTTC
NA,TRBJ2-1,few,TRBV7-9,CASLGGSINNEQFF,TGTGCCAGCCTTGGTGGGAGTATCAACAATGAGCAGTTCTTC